The source of this T cell receptor beta chain is a study of HIV-infected children after antiretroviral therapy interruption. The overall study: In continuous treatment, analyzed samples were from weeks 0, 48 and 150.

Trimming removed 4 bases from V and 5 bases from J, with 12 bases in between. CDR3 length: 13 amino acids. Germline CDR1 SQVTM, CDR2 ANQGSEA. Stated treatment: PENTA 11 planned treatment interruption arm or continuous ART arm. Sorting from thawed PBMCs isolated naive CD4+ CD45RA+ CD45RO- T cells. In its sample, this clonotype was seen a few times. A 3' RACE protocol on RNA, with unique molecular identifiers, produced the TCR library. MiXCR, run by TCRdb on the 3' RACE reads, gives a single entry per CDR3 protein. The sample shows some 90,000 distinct CDR3 sequences, about 7% of them seen only once. The clonotype originates from a pool of human donors with HIV. The chain has TRBV29-1 and TRBJ2-1; tentative D call: TRBD2 (6 bases). The specimen was CD45RA+ CD4+ T cells from PBMCs, pooled from several time points, collected from a donor given antiretroviral therapy, either interrupted or continuous. Sample subset: naive CD4+ CD45RA+ CD45RO- T cells. The DNA for the CDR3 is TGCAGCGTTGCCGGGACTCTTAACAATGAGCAGTTCTTC. It is translated as CSVAGTLNNEQFF.